This TCR beta chain was observed in a study of neoadjuvant anti-PD-1 for oral cavity cancer. Turning to the study itself: Patients without progression received a fourth nivolumab dose around day 43, then surgical resection on days 50-56.

Germline V gives CDR1 SGDLS, CDR2 YYNGEE. The CDR3 loop spans 14 amino acids. V was pared by 0 bases and J by 8 bases, with 14 bases between. Using immunoSEQ multiplex PCR, the repertoire was profiled, and TCRdb retains in-frame clones only, with some absent. This sample carries around 18,000 clones, 65% to 70% of them seen once, and the ten largest clones take roughly 2.6%. Patients had newly diagnosed, untreated stage II-IVA oral cavity squamous cell carcinoma. These oral cavity squamous cell carcinomas were HPV-negative and locally advanced. The input for sequencing was PBMCs, taken before nivolumab (anti-PD-1) treatment. The chain carries TRBV9 and TRBJ1-1, with D tentatively TRBD1 (6 bases). This receptor was identified in a person between 40 and 79 years old with oral cavity squamous cell carcinoma. The CDR3 coding sequence is TGTGCCAGCAGCGTAGAACAGGGAGGGTCCGAAGCTTTCTTT. Its translation is CASSVEQGGSEAFF.